This T cell receptor beta chain was identified in a study of tumor-infiltrating lymphocytes in primary liver carcinoma. Study in general: The neoplasms were of stage T1-T3 N0M0, with dimensions of about 4.2 to 11 cm across. Findings of the study overall: In tumor-adjacent and tumor-blood pairs, overlap was lower than in tumor region pairs. Tumors significantly exceeded blood in top-250-clone fraction (p = 0.039). The proportion of top clones found throughout all five tumor regions was only about 7-24%.

cDNA specific to TCR beta was made from approximately 0.55 ug of total RNA, with a constant-region primer employed for priming. Three rounds of nested multiplex PCR with slightly modified ARM-PCR produced TCR beta libraries. The two initial PCR rounds, roughly 10 cycles each, used TRBV1-TRBV30 forward and C-beta reverse primers. One entry per CDR3 protein results from TCRdb running MiXCR on the multiplex PCR reads. The profile shows 95,000 to 150,000 distinct CDR3 sequences, 55% to 75% of them singletons. Germline V gene data show CDR1 as MNHNY and CDR2 as SVGAGI (reference sequence). The CDR3 loop spans 12 amino acids. V lost 5 bases and J 4 bases, leaving 9 bases between the germline ends. At least ten counts were recorded for this clonotype. Antigen: not known. Between roughly 20 and 30 mg of unsorted bulk tissue served as the source from which RNA and DNA were co-extracted.

This clonotype originated in a woman aged 55-75 years with primary liver carcinoma and hepatitis B virus infection. The gene calls are TRBV6-6 and TRBJ2-7; unclear D gene. Sequenced material: liver tumor tissue from sampling region 1. Specified subset: tumor region T1, superior pole. The CDR3 nucleotides read TGTGCCAGCAGTGGCAGAGGTTACGAGCAGTACTTC. Amino acids: CASSGRGYEQYF.